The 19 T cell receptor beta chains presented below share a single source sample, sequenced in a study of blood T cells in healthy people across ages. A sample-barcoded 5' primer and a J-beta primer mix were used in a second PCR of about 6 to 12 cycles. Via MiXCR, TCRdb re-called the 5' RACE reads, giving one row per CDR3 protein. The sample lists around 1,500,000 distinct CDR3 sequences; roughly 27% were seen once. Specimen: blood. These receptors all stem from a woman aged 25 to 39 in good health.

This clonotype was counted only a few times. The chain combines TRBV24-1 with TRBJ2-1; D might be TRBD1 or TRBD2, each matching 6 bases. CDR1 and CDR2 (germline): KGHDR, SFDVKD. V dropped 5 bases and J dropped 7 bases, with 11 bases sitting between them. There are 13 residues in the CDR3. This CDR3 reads CATSVPGANEQFF. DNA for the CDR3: TGTGCCACCAGTGTCCCGGGGGCGAATGAGCAGTTCTTC.

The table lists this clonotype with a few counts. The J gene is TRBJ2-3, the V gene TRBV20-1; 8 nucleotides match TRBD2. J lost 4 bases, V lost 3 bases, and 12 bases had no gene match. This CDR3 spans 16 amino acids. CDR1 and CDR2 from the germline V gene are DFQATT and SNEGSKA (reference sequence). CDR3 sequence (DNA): TGCAGTGCTAGGGACTTTCGAGCGGGAGCCTCAGATACGCAGTATTTT. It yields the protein CSARDFRAGASDTQYF.

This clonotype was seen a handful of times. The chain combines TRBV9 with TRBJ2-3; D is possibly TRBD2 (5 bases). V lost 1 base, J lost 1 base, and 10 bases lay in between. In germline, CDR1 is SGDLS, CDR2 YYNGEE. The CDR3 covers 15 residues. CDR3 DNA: TGTGCCAGCAGCGTATACGAGGGAGGCACAGATACGCAGTATTTT. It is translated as CASSVYEGGTDTQYF.

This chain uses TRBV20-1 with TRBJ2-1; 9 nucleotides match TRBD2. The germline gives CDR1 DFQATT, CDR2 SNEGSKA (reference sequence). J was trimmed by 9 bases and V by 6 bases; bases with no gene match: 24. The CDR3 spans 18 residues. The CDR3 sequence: CSAPPPISAGGTWGEQFF. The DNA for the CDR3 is TGCAGTGCGCCACCCCCGATTTCGGCGGGGGGGACCTGGGGTGAGCAGTTCTTC.

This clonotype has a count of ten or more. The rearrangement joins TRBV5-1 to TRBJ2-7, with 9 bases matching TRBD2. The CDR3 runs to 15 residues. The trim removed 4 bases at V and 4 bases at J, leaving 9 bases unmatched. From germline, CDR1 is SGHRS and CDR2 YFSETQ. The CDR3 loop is CASSLSGGNLYEQYF. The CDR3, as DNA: TGCGCCAGCAGCCTTAGCGGGGGAAACCTTTACGAGCAGTACTTC.

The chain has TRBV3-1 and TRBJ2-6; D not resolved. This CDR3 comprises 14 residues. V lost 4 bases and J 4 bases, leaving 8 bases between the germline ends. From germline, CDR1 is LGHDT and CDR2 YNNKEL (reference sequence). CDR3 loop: CASSPWVGANVLTF. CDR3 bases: TGTGCCAGCAGCCCTTGGGTCGGGGCCAACGTCCTGACTTTC.

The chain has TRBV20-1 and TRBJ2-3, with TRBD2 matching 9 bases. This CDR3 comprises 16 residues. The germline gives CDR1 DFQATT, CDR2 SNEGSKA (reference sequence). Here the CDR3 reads CGGQREVLKGTDTQYF. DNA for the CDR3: TGCGGTGGGCAGCGGGAGGTCCTTAAAGGCACAGATACGCAGTATTTT.

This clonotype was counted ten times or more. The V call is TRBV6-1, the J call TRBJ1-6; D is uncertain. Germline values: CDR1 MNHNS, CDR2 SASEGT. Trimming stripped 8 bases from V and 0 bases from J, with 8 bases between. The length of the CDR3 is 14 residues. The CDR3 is CASVTRSYNSPLHF. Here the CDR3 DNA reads TGTGCCAGCGTAACTCGCTCCTATAATTCACCCCTCCACTTT.

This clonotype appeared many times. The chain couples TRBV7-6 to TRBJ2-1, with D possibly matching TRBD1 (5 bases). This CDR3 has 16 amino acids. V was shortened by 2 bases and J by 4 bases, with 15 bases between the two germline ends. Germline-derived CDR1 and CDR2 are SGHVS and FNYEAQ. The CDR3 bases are TGTGCCAGCAGCTTAACAGGTCAGGCCGGATACAATGAGCAGTTCTTC. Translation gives CASSLTGQAGYNEQFF.

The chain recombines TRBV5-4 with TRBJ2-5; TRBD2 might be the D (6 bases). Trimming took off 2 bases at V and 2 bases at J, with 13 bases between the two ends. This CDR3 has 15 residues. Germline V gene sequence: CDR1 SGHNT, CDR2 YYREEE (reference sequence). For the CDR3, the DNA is TGTGCCAGCAGCTTACTAGTGGGAGGACAAGAGACCCAGTACTTC. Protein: CASSLLVGGQETQYF.

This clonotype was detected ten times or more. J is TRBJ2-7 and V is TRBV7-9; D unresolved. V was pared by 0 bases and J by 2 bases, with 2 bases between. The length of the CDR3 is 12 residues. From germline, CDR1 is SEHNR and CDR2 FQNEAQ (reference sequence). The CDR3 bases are TGTGCCAGCAGCTTAGCGGCCTACGAGCAGTACTTC. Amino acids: CASSLAAYEQYF.

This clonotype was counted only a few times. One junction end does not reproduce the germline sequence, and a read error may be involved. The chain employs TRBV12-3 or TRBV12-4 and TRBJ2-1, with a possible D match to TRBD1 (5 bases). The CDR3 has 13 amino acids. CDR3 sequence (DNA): TGTGCCAGCAGTTTTCAGGGTCACAATGATCAGTTCTTC. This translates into CASSFQGHNDQFF.

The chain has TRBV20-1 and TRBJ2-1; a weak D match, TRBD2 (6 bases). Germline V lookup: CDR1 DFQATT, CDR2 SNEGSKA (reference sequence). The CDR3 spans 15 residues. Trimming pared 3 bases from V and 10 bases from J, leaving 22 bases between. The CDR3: CSASTVASVADEQFF. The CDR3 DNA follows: TGCAGTGCTAGTACCGTCGCTTCCGTAGCGGACGAGCAGTTCTTC.

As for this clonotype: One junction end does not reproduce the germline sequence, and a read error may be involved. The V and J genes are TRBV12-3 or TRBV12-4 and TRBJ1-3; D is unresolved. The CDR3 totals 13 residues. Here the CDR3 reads CASRPFSGNTTYF. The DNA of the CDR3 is TGTGCCAGCAGACCCTTTTCTGGAAACACCACATATTTT.

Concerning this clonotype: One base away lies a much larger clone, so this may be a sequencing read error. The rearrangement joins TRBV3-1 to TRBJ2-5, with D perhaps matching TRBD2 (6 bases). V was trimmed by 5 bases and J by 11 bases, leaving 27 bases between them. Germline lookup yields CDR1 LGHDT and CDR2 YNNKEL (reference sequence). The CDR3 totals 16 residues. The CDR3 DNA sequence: TGTGCCAGCAGCTTATCTGGGACTTCTATAAGCTACGCGCAGTACTTC. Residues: CASSLSGTSISYAQYF.

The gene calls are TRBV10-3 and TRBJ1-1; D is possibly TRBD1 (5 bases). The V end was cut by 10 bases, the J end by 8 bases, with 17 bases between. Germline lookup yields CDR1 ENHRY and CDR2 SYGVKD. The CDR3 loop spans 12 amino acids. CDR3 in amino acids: CATLGTSPEAFF. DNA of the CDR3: TGTGCCACCCTAGGGACGTCTCCCGAAGCTTTCTTT.

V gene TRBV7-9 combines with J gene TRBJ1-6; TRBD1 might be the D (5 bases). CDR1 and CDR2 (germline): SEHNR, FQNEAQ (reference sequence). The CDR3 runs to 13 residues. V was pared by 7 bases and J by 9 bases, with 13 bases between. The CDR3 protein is CASNNGDLSPLHF. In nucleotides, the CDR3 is TGTGCCAGCAACAACGGGGACCTTTCACCCCTCCACTTT.

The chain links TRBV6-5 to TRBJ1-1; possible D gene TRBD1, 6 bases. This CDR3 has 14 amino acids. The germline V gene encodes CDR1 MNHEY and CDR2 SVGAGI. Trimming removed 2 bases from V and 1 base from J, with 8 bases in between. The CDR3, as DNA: TGTGCCAGCAGTTACGGACAGCAGAACACTGAAGCTTTCTTT. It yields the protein CASSYGQQNTEAFF.

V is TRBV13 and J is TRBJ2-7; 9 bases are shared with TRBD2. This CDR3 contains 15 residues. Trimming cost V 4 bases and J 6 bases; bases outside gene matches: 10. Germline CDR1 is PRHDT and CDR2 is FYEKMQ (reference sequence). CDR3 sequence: CASSSSASGNSEQYF. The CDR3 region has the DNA TGTGCCAGCAGCTCCTCCGCTAGCGGGAACTCCGAGCAGTACTTC.